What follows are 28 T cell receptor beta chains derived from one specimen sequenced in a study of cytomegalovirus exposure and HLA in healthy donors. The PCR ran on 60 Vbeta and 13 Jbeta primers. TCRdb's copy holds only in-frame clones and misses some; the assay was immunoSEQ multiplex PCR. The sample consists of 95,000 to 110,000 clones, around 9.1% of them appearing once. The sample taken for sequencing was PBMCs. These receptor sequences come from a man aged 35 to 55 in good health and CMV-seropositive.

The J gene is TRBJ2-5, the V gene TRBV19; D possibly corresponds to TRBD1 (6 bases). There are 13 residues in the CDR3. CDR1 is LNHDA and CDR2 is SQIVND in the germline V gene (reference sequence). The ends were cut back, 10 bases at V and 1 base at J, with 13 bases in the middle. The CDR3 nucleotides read TGTGCCACCAACAGGGACGGCCAAGAGACCCAGTACTTC. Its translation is CATNRDGQETQYF.

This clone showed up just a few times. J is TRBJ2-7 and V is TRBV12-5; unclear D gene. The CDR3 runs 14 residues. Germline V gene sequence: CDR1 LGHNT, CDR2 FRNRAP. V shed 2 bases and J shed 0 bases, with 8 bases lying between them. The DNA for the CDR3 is TGTGCTAGTGGTTTGCCCCCCAGCTCCTACGAGCAGTACTTC. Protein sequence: CASGLPPSSYEQYF.

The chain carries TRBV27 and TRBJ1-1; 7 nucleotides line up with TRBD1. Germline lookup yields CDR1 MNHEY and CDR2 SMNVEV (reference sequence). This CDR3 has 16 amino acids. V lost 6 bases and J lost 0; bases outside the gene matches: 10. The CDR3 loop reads CASRDRTGGMNTEAFF. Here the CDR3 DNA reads TGTGCCAGCAGGGATCGGACAGGAGGAATGAACACTGAAGCTTTCTTT.

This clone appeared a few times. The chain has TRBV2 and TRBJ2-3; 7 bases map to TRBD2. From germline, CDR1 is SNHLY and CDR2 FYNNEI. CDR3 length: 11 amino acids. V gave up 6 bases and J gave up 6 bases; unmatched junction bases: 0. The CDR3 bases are TGTGCCAGCAGGGGGGGGGATACGCAGTATTTT. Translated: CASRGGDTQYF.

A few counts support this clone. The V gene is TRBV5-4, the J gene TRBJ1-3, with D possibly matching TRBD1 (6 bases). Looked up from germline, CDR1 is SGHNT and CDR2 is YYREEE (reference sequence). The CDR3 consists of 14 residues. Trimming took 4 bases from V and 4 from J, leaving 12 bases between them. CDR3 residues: CASSPDSAGNTIYF. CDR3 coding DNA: TGTGCCAGCAGCCCGGACAGCGCGGGAAACACCATATATTTT.

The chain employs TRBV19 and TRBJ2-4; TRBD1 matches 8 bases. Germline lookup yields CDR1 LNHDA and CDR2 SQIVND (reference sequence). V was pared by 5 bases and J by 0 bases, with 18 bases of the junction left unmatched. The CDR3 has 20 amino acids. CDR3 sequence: CASSPKDRADMDIAKNIQYF. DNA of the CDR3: TGTGCCAGTAGTCCCAAGGACAGGGCTGATATGGATATAGCCAAAAACATTCAGTACTTC.

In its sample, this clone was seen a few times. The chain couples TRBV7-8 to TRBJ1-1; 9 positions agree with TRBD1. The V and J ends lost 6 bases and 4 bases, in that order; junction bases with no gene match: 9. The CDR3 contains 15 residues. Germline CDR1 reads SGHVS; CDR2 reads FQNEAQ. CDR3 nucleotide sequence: TGTGCCAGCAGGCCAAACAGGGGGCGTAGCACTGAAGCTTTCTTT. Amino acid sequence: CASRPNRGRSTEAFF. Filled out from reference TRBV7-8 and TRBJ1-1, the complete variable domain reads GAGVSQSPRYKVAKRGQDVALRCDPISGHVSLFWYQQALGQGPEFLTYFQNEAQLDKSGLPSDRFFAERPEGSVSTLKIQRTQQEDSAVYLCASRPNRGRSTEAFFGQGTRLTVV.

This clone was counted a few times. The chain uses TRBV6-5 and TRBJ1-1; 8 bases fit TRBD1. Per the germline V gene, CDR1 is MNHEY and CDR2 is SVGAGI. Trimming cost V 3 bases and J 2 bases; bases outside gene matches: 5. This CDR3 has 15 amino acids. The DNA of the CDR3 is TGTGCCAGCAGTTATGTCCCAGGGGGCAACACTGAAGCTTTCTTT. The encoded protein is CASSYVPGGNTEAFF.

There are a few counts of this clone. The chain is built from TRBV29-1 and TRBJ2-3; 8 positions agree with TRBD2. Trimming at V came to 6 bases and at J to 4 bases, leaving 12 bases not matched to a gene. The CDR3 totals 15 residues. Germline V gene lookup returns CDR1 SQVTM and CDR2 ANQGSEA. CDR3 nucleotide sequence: TGCAGCGTCCCTAACTCCGGGGGGGTGTCAGATACGCAGTATTTT. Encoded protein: CSVPNSGGVSDTQYF.

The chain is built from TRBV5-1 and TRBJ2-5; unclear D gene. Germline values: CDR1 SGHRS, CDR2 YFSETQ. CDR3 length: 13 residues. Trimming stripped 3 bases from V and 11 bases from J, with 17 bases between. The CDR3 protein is CASSSRGKEEQYF. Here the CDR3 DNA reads TGCGCCAGCAGCTCGCGCGGAAAAGAAGAGCAGTACTTC.

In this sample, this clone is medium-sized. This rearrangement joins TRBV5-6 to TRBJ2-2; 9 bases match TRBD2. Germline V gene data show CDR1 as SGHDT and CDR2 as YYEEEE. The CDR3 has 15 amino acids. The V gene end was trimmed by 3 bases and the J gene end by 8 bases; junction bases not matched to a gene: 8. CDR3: CASSSGASGIGELFF. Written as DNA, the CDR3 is TGTGCCAGCAGCTCCGGCGCTAGCGGGATAGGGGAGCTGTTTTTT. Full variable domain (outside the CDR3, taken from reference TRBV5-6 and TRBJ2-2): DAGVTQSPTHLIKTRGQQVTLRCSPKSGHDTVSWYQQALGQGPQFIFQYYEEEERQRGNFPDRFSGHQFPNYSSELNVNALLLGDSALYLCASSSGASGIGELFFGEGSRLTVL.

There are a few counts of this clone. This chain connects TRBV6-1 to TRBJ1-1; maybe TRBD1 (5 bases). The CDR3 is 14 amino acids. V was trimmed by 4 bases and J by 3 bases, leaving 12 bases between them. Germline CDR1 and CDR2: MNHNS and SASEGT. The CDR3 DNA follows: TGTGCCAGCAGTGCCAGGGTTTTGGACACTGAAGCTTTCTTT. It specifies CASSARVLDTEAFF.

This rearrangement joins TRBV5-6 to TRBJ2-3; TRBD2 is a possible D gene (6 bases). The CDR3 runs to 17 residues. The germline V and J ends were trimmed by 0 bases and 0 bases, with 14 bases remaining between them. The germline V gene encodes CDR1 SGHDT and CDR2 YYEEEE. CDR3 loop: CASSLALAGPSTDTQYF. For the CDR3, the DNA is TGTGCCAGCAGCTTGGCCTTGGCGGGGCCTAGCACAGATACGCAGTATTTT.

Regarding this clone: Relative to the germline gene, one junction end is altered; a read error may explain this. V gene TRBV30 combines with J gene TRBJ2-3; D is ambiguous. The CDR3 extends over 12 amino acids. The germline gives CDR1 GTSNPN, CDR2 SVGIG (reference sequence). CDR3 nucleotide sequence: TGTGCAGCAACGCCGAGCACAGATAAGCAGTATTTT. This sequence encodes CAATPSTDKQYF.

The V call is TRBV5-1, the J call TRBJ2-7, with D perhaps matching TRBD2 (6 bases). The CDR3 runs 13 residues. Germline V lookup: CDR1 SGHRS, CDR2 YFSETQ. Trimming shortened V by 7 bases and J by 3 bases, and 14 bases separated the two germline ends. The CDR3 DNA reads TGCGCCAGCCGAAGAACGGGGGACTACGAGCAGTACTTC. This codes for CASRRTGDYEQYF.

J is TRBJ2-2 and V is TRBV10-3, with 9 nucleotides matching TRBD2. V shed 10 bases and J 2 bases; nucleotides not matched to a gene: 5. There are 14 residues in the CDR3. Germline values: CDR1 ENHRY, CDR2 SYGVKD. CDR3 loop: CASQAGGNTGELFF. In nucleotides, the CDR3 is TGTGCCAGCCAAGCGGGAGGAAACACCGGGGAGCTGTTTTTT.

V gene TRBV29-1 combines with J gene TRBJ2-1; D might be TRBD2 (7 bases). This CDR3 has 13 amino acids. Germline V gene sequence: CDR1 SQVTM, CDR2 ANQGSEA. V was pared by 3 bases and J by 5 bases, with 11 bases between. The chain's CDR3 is CSVEGRGDNEQFF. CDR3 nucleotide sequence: TGCAGCGTTGAGGGGAGGGGGGACAATGAGCAGTTCTTC.

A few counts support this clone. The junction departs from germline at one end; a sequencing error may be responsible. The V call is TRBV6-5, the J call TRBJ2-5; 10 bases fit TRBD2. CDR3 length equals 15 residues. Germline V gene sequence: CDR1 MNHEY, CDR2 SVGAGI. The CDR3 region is CASSLAGATQEAQYF. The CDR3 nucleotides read TGTGCCAGCAGCCTAGCGGGAGCAACTCAAGAGGCCCAGTACTTC.

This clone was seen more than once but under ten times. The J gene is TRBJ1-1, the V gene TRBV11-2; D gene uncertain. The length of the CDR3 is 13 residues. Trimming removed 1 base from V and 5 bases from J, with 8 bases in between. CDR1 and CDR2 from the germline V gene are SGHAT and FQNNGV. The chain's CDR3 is CASSLGGRTEAFF. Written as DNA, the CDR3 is TGTGCCAGCAGCTTAGGTGGGAGGACTGAAGCTTTCTTT. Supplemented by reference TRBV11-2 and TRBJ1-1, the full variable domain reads EAGVAQSPRYKIIEKRQSVAFWCNPISGHATLYWYQQILGQGPKLLIQFQNNGVVDDSQLPKDRFSAERLKGVDSTLKIQPAKLEDSAVYLCASSLGGRTEAFFGQGTRLTVV.

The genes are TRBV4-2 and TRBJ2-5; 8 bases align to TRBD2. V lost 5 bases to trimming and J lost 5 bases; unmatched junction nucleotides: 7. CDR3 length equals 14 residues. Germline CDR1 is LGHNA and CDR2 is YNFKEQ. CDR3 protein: CASSYGLASETQYF. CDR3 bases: TGTGCCAGCAGCTACGGACTAGCATCCGAGACCCAGTACTTC.

CDR3 sequence reads: CASSLITGNNYGYTF. In DNA form, the CDR3 reads TGTGCCAGCAGCTTAATAACAGGGAATAACTATGGCTACACCTTC. V is TRBV7-2 and J is TRBJ1-2, with D possibly matching TRBD1 (6 bases). The V and J ends lost 2 bases and 1 base respectively, with 11 bases between them. CDR1 is SGHTA and CDR2 is FQGNSA in the germline V gene. The CDR3 consists of 15 residues.

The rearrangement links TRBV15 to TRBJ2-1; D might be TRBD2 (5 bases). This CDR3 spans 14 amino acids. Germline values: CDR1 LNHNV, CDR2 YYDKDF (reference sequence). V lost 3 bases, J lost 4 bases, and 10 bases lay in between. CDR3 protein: CATSSWTDYNEQFF. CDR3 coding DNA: TGTGCCACCAGCAGCTGGACTGATTACAATGAGCAGTTCTTC.

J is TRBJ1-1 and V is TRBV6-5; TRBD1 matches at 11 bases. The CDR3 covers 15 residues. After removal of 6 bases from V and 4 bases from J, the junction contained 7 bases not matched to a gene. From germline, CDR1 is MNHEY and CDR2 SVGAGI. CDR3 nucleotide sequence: TGTGCCAGCAGACACTCCGGGACAGGGGGCACTGAAGCTTTCTTT. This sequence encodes CASRHSGTGGTEAFF.

As DNA, the CDR3 is TGTGCCAGCAACCCGGGACAGGGGATAAACACTGAAGCTTTCTTT. Its protein is CASNPGQGINTEAFF. The V and J genes are TRBV5-4 and TRBJ1-1; TRBD1 aligns across 10 bases. CDR3 size: 15 residues. Per the germline V gene, CDR1 is SGHNT and CDR2 is YYREEE (reference sequence). V was pared by 6 bases and J by 2 bases, with 7 bases of the junction left unmatched.

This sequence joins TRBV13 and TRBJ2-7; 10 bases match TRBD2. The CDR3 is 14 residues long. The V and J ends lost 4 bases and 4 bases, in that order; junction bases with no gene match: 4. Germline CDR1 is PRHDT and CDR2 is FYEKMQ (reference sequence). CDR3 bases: TGTGCCAGCAGCTCCTGGACTAGCGGTTACGAGCAGTACTTC. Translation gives CASSSWTSGYEQYF.

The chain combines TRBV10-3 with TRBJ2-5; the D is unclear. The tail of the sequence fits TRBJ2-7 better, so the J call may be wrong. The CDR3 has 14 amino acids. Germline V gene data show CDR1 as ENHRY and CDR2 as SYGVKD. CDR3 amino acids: CAISESLNSYEQYF. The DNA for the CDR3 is TGTGCCATCAGTGAATCCCTGAACTCCTACGAGCAGTACTTC.

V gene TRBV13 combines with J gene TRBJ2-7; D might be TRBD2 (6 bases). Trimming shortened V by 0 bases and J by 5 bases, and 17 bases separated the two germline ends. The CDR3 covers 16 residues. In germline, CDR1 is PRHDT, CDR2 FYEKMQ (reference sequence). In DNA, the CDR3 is TGTGCCAGCAGCTTAGGAACCCCGGGACTCCACGACGAGCAGTACTTC. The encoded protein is CASSLGTPGLHDEQYF.

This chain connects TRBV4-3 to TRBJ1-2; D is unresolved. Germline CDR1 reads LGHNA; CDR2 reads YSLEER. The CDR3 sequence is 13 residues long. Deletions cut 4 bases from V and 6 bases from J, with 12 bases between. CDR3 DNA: TGCGCCAGCAGCCTTGCGGGCCAGGATGGCTACACCTTC. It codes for CASSLAGQDGYTF.